The 21 T cell receptor beta chains presented below share a single source sample, sequenced in a study of shared clonotypes between healthy human individuals. Data came from immunoSEQ multiplex PCR; TCRdb stores just in-frame clones and leaves some out. The sample carries more than 2,000,000 clones, over 85% recorded once. Specimen: naive CD4+ T cells sorted from blood. Subset given: CD45RA+ positively selected. The receptor set was obtained from a man younger than 30 in good health.

The rearrangement uses TRBV5-6 and TRBJ1-2; 7 positions match TRBD1. Germline V gene sequence: CDR1 SGHDT, CDR2 YYEEEE. V lost 3 bases to trimming and J lost 3 bases; unmatched junction nucleotides: 8. This CDR3 has 15 residues. The CDR3 sequence: CASSWDRARHYGYTF. The CDR3 region has the DNA TGTGCCAGCAGCTGGGACAGAGCTCGACACTATGGCTACACCTTC.

The chain carries TRBV6-1 and TRBJ1-5; D is unclear. This CDR3 comprises 14 residues. Looked up from germline, CDR1 is MNHNS and CDR2 is SASEGT. Between the trimmed V and J ends, which lost 1 base and 7 bases, there was a span of 11 bases. CDR3 sequence reads: CASSEGQVNQPQHF. The CDR3 DNA follows: TGTGCCAGCAGTGAAGGGCAGGTTAACCAGCCCCAGCATTTT.

V and J are TRBV5-1 and TRBJ2-5, with D unresolved. The V end was cut by 5 bases, the J end by 0 bases, with 11 bases between. CDR1 SGHRS and CDR2 YFSETQ come from the germline V gene. The CDR3 is made up of 14 amino acids. CDR3 DNA sequence: TGCGCCAGCAGGCCTATTATAGACCAAGAGACCCAGTACTTC. Protein: CASRPIIDQETQYF.

Of note for this clone: The same CDR3 also results from other DNA sequences found in this sample. The gene calls are TRBV5-1 and TRBJ2-5; 9 positions agree with TRBD1. This CDR3 has 14 residues. Trimming took 4 bases from V and 5 from J; bases not matched to a gene: 6. In germline, CDR1 is SGHRS, CDR2 YFSETQ. The CDR3 bases are TGCGCCAGCAGCCTGGACAGGGGTGGGGAGACCCAGTACTTC. It codes for CASSLDRGGETQYF.

The chain recombines TRBV19 with TRBJ2-7, with 7 bases matching TRBD2. Germline V lookup: CDR1 LNHDA, CDR2 SQIVND (reference sequence). The CDR3 loop spans 16 amino acids. J was trimmed by 7 bases and V by 5 bases; bases with no gene match: 17. CDR3 in DNA: TGTGCCAGTAGTCCTACCTCGGGGACTACCTCGGGGGAGCAGTACTTC. Translated: CASSPTSGTTSGEQYF.

The V call is TRBV5-5, the J call TRBJ2-5; 8 positions match TRBD1. There are 16 residues in the CDR3. CDR1 SGHKS and CDR2 YYEKEE come from the germline V gene (reference sequence). The J segment lost 7 bases and the V segment lost 0 bases, leaving 11 bases of the junction unmatched. In DNA, the CDR3 is TGTGCCAGCAGCTTGGAGGCCCAGGGGGCTGTGGGGACCCAGTACTTC. Amino acid sequence: CASSLEAQGAVGTQYF.

The genes are TRBV18 and TRBJ2-7; D call uncertain. CDR1 is KGHSH, CDR2 LQKENI, per germline. V lost 3 bases to trimming and J lost 5 bases, with 11 bases between them. The CDR3 totals 13 residues. CDR3 sequence: CASSPLDGDEQYF. Here the CDR3 DNA reads TGTGCCAGCTCACCGTTGGACGGAGACGAGCAGTACTTC.

The V call is TRBV30, the J call TRBJ1-2; possible D gene TRBD1, 6 bases. V shed 0 bases and J shed 7 bases, with 15 bases lying between them. CDR1 is GTSNPN and CDR2 is SVGIG in the germline V gene (reference sequence). CDR3 length equals 14 residues. This CDR3 is CAWSVNWRTVGYTF. For the CDR3, the DNA is TGTGCCTGGAGTGTTAACTGGAGGACAGTTGGCTACACCTTC.

V usage is TRBV7-2 and J usage is TRBJ2-7; 8 bases line up with TRBD1. This CDR3 comprises 15 residues. Trimming cost V 7 bases and J 4 bases; bases outside gene matches: 12. In germline, CDR1 is SGHTA, CDR2 FQGNSA. For the CDR3, the DNA is TGTGCCAGCACCTTTAGCCATGGACAGGGTTACGAGCAGTACTTC. It encodes CASTFSHGQGYEQYF.

This sequence joins TRBV6-1 and TRBJ1-1, with a weak D call TRBD1 (5 bases). The germline V and J ends were trimmed by 4 bases and 7 bases, with 19 bases remaining between them. Germline values: CDR1 MNHNS, CDR2 SASEGT. The CDR3 extends over 15 amino acids. CDR3: CASSGGRGVFGEAFF. The CDR3 region has the DNA TGTGCCAGCAGTGGGGGGAGAGGGGTGTTCGGTGAAGCTTTCTTT.

DNA of the CDR3: TGTGCCAGCAGTGAATGGGTACACAATGAGCAGTTCTTC. Its protein is CASSEWVHNEQFF. V and J are TRBV2 and TRBJ2-1; D is undetermined. CDR3 length equals 13 residues. Germline V gene lookup returns CDR1 SNHLY and CDR2 FYNNEI. V was shortened by 2 bases and J by 5 bases, with 7 bases between the two germline ends.

The V gene is TRBV7-6, the J gene TRBJ2-5; possibly TRBD2 for D (6 bases). The germline gives CDR1 SGHVS, CDR2 FNYEAQ. The length of the CDR3 is 16 residues. Trimming took off 0 bases at V and 2 bases at J, with 13 bases between the two ends. CDR3 residues: CASSLAGLADQETQYF. Here the CDR3 DNA reads TGTGCCAGCAGCTTAGCTGGGTTAGCGGATCAAGAGACCCAGTACTTC.

V usage is TRBV5-1 and J usage is TRBJ2-3; 9 bases agree with TRBD2. With V trimmed by 3 bases and J by 0 bases, 8 bases remained unmatched. CDR1 and CDR2 (germline): SGHRS, YFSETQ. The CDR3 is 17 residues long. CDR3 DNA: TGCGCCAGCAGCTGGGCGGCTAGCGGGGATAGCACAGATACGCAGTATTTT. Its protein is CASSWAASGDSTDTQYF.

V gene TRBV5-3 combines with J gene TRBJ2-1, with 8 bases identical to TRBD2. TRBV5-3 is marked as an open reading frame, function uncertain. The CDR3 is 17 amino acids. The V gene end was trimmed by 4 bases and the J gene end by 6 bases; junction bases not matched to a gene: 15. CDR3 nucleotides: TGTGCCAGAAGCCCCATCCCGAGGCCAGCGGGAGTCAATGAGCAGTTCTTC. Protein product: CARSPIPRPAGVNEQFF.

The rearrangement uses TRBV6-6 and TRBJ2-5; D not resolved. Germline CDR1 and CDR2: MNHNY and SVGAGI (reference sequence). Trimming removed 8 bases at V and 2 bases at J, with 15 bases between. CDR3 size: 14 residues. In DNA, the CDR3 is TGTGCCAGCTCACGCGGTTCGGAGCAAGAGACCCAGTACTTC. Translated, it gives CASSRGSEQETQYF.

Here the CDR3 reads CASSLGWVGSTEAFF. The CDR3 nucleotides read TGCGCCAGCAGCTTGGGGTGGGTAGGTAGCACTGAAGCTTTCTTT. This chain joins TRBV5-1 and TRBJ1-1; no clear D. The CDR3 sequence is 15 residues long. The germline V and J ends were trimmed by 0 bases and 4 bases, with 13 bases remaining between them. CDR1 and CDR2 (germline): SGHRS, YFSETQ.

The rearrangement links TRBV6-5 to TRBJ1-2; D perhaps matches TRBD1 (5 bases). Trimming removed 8 bases from V and 4 bases from J, with 14 bases in between. Germline V gives CDR1 MNHEY, CDR2 SVGAGI. The CDR3 length is 13 residues. CDR3 sequence: CASSIGAFYGYTF. CDR3 nucleotide sequence: TGTGCCAGCTCGATAGGGGCTTTCTATGGCTACACCTTC.

The chain has TRBV10-3 and TRBJ2-1; TRBD2 matches at 9 bases. Trimming at V came to 5 bases and at J to 4 bases, leaving 9 bases not matched to a gene. The CDR3 contains 16 residues. The V gene's germline CDR1 is ENHRY and CDR2 SYGVKD. The CDR3 loop is CAISIDASGIYNEQFF. DNA for the CDR3: TGTGCCATCAGTATCGACGCTAGCGGGATATACAATGAGCAGTTCTTC.

The chain couples TRBV4-3 to TRBJ2-7; 9 bases align to TRBD2. V shed 4 bases, J shed 1 base, and the junction held 8 bases outside the gene matches. The CDR3 extends over 16 amino acids. From germline, CDR1 is LGHNA and CDR2 YSLEER. CDR3 DNA sequence: TGCGCCAGCAGCCCGGAGCCAGCGGGGGGATCCTACGAGCAGTACTTC. Its protein product is CASSPEPAGGSYEQYF.

DNA for the CDR3: TGTGCCAGCAGCCAAAGTAGCGGGGCGTGGAACATTCAGTACTTC. Translating gives CASSQSSGAWNIQYF. This chain links TRBV4-2 with TRBJ2-4, with 8 bases lining up with TRBD2. Germline CDR1 reads LGHNA; CDR2 reads YNFKEQ. CDR3 length equals 15 residues. With 2 bases clipped from V and 7 bases from J, the junction kept 7 bases outside the gene matches.

The genes are TRBV30 and TRBJ2-3; D ambiguous. V lost 2 bases and J lost 3, with 9 bases in between. Per germline, CDR1 GTSNPN and CDR2 SVGIG (reference sequence). The CDR3 is 13 amino acids. The CDR3 protein is CAWSFAGTDTQYF. The CDR3 DNA is TGTGCCTGGAGTTTTGCTGGGACAGATACGCAGTATTTT.